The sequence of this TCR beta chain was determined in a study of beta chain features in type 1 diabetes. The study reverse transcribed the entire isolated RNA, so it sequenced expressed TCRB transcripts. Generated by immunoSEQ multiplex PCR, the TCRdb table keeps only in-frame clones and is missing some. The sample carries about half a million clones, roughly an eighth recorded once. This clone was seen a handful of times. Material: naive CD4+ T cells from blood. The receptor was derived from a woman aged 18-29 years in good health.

The chain's CDR3 is CALGTSGNTIYF. As DNA, the CDR3 is TGTGCGCTCGGGACCTCTGGAAACACCATATATTTT. The rearrangement uses TRBV30 and TRBJ1-3; a possible D gene is TRBD1 (5 bases). The CDR3 contains 12 residues. Germline V CDR1 and CDR2: GTSNPN, SVGIG (reference sequence).